This T cell receptor beta chain comes out of a study of blood T cells in healthy people across ages. This CDR3 comprises 12 residues. V was trimmed by 6 bases and J by 2 bases, leaving 6 bases between them. Germline assignment: CDR1 SGHRS and CDR2 YFSETQ. Then a second PCR, running about 7 to 11 cycles, was carried out with a sample-barcoded 5' primer and a J-beta primer mix. One entry per CDR3 protein results from TCRdb running MiXCR on the 5' RACE reads. The table lists 800,000 or so distinct CDR3 sequences, 25% of them singletons. This sample also appeared in a second study, on T cells of mothers and their children.

The specimen was blood. J is TRBJ1-3 and V is TRBV5-1; D is ambiguous. This clonotype was sampled from a boy between 10 and 17 years old in good health. CDR3: CASMDTGNTIYF. CDR3 DNA: TGCGCCAGCATGGATACTGGAAACACCATATATTTT.